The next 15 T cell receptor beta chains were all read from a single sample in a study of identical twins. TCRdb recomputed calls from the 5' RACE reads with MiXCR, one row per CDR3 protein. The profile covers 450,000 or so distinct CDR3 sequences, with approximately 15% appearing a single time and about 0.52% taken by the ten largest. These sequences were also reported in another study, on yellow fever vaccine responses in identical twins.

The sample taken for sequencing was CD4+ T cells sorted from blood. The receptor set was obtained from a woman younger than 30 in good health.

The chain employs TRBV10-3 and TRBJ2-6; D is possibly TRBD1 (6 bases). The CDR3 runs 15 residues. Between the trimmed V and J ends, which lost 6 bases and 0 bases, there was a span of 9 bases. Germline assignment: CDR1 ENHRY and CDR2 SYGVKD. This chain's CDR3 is CAIRAGDSGANVLTF. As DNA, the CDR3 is TGTGCCATCAGAGCAGGGGACTCTGGGGCCAACGTCCTGACTTTC.

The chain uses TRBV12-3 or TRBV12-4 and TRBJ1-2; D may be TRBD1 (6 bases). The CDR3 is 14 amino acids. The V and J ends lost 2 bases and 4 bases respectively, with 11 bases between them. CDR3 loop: CASSLRGQGYGYTF. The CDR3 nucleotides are TGTGCCAGCAGTTTACGGGGGCAGGGCTATGGCTACACCTTC.

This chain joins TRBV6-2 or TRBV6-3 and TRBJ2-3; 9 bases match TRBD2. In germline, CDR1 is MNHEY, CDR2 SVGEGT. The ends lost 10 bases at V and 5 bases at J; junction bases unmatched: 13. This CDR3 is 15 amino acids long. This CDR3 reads CATRKSSGVGDTQYF. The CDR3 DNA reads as TGTGCCACCCGAAAGTCTAGCGGGGTTGGAGATACGCAGTATTTT.

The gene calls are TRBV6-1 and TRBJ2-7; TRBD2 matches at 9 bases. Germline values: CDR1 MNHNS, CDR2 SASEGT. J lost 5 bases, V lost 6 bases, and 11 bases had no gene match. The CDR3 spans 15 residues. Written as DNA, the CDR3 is TGTGCCAGCAGCCGCCCAGCGGGAGGTCCTAACGAGCAGTACTTC. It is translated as CASSRPAGGPNEQYF.

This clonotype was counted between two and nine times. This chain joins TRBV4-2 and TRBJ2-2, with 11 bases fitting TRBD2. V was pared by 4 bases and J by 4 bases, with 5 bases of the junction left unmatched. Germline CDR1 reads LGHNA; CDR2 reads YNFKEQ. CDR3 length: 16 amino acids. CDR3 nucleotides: TGTGCCAGCAGCCTACCGGGACTAGCGGCCACCGGGGAGCTGTTTTTT. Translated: CASSLPGLAATGELFF.

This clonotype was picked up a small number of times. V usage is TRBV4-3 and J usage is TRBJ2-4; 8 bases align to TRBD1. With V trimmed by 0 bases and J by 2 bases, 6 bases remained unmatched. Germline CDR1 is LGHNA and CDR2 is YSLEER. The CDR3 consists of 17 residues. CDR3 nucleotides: TGCGCCAGCAGCCAAGAGACGACAGGGGTCCCCAAAAACATTCAGTACTTC. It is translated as CASSQETTGVPKNIQYF.

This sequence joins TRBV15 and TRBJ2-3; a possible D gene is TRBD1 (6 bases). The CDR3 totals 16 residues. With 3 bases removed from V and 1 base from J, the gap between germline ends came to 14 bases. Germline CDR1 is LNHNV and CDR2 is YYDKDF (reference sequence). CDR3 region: CATSRDRQARTDTQYF. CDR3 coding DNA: TGTGCCACCAGCAGGGATAGACAGGCCCGCACAGATACGCAGTATTTT.

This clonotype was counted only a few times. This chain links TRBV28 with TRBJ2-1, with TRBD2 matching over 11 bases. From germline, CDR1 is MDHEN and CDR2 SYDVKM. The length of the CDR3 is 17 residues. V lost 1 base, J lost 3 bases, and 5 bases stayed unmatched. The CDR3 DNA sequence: TGTGCCAGCAGTTTATATAGCGGGAGGGTTGGCTACAATGAGCAGTTCTTC. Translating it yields CASSLYSGRVGYNEQFF. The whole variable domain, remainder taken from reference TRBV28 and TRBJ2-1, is DVKVTQSSRYLVKRTGEKVFLECVQDMDHENMFWYRQDPGLGLRLIYFSYDVKMKEKGDIPEGYSVSREKKERFSLILESASTNQTSMYLCASSLYSGRVGYNEQFFGPGTRLTVL.

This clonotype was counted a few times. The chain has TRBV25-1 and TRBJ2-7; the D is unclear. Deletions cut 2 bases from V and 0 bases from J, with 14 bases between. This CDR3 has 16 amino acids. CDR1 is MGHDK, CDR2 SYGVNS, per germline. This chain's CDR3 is CASSEDDTSRSYEQYF. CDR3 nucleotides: TGTGCCAGCAGTGAAGACGACACGAGCCGCTCCTACGAGCAGTACTTC.

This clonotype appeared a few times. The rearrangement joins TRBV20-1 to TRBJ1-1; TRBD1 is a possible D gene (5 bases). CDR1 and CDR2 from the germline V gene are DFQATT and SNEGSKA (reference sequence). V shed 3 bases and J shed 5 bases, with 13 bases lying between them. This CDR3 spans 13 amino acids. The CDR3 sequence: CSASGDSETEAFF. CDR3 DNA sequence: TGCAGTGCTAGTGGGGACTCGGAAACTGAAGCTTTCTTT.

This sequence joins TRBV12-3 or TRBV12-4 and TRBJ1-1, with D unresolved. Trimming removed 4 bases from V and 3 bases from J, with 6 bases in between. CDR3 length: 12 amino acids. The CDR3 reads CASSSIDTEAFF. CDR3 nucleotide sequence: TGTGCCAGCAGTTCAATTGACACTGAAGCTTTCTTT.

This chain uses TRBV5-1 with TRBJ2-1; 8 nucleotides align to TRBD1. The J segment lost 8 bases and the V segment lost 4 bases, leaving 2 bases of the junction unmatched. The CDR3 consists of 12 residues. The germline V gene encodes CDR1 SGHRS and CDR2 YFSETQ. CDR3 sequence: CASSQQGDEQFF. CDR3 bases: TGCGCCAGCAGCCAACAGGGGGATGAGCAGTTCTTC.

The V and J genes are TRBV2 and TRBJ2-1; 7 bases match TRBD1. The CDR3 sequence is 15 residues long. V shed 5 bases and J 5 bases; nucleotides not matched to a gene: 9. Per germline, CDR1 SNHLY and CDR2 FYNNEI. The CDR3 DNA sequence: TGTGCCAGCAGTTCCGTAGGGGGCGGAAACAATGAGCAGTTCTTC. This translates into CASSSVGGGNNEQFF.

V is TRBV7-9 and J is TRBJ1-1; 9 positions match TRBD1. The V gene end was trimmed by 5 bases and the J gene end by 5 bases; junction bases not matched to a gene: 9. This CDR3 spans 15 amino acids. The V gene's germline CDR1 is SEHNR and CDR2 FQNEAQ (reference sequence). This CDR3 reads CASSLFRDRDTEAFF. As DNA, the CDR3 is TGTGCCAGCAGCCTCTTCAGGGACAGGGATACTGAAGCTTTCTTT.

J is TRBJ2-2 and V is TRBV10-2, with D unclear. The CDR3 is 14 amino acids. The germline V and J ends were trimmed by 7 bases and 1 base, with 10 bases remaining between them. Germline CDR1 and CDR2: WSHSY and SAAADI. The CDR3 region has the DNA TGCGCCAGCACAATTGACCAGAACACCGGGGAGCTGTTTTTT. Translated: CASTIDQNTGELFF.